This record looks at one T cell receptor beta chain sequence and its context. Authors' methods: How many nucleated cells were present was estimated from reference gene primer amplification. TCRdb's copy holds only in-frame clones and misses some; the assay was immunoSEQ multiplex PCR. That table is the source of V, J and clone size, and D and trimming were worked out from the DNA. The sample consists of over 150,000 clones, 90% of them appearing once. This record comes from a study of blood T cell repertoires in COVID-19. The clonotype comes from a man in his fifties with acute or convalescent COVID-19. What was sequenced was peripheral blood.

CDR3 sequence reads: CASSIQTKGTQYF. The CDR3 DNA is TGTGCCAGCAGTATACAGACTAAGGGTACGCAGTATTTT. The V gene is TRBV27, the J gene TRBJ2-3; TRBD2 is a possible D gene (5 bases). Looked up from germline, CDR1 is MNHEY and CDR2 is SMNVEV (reference sequence). Trimming pared 5 bases from V and 8 bases from J, leaving 14 bases between. This CDR3 has 13 residues.